Described below is a single T cell receptor beta chain sequence and its context. The antigen is undetermined. The record originates from a study of blood T cells in healthy people across ages. Study observations and caveats: Fewer expanded clones and more diversity marked long-lived versus aged donors. Donor CMV status, an unknown factor, possibly confounded changes in expanded clonotypes.

Germline-derived CDR1 and CDR2 are SGHRS and YFSETQ. The V end was cut by 4 bases, the J end by 6 bases, with 25 bases between. The CDR3 has 17 amino acids. Next came a second PCR, run for roughly 6 to 11 cycles, which used a sample-barcoded 5' primer along with a J-beta primer mix. MiXCR, run by TCRdb on the 5' RACE reads, gives a single entry per CDR3 protein. Here the sample spans about 1.1 million distinct CDR3 sequences, about two fifths being singletons. The specimen was blood. The clonotype originates from a man aged 18 to 30 in good health. The chain has TRBV5-1 and TRBJ1-1; tentatively, D is TRBD1 (6 bases). The CDR3 region has the DNA TGCGCCAGCAGCCCGGACAGTTCCCCTTACCCGGGAGCTGAAGCTTTCTTT. Translation gives CASSPDSSPYPGAEAFF.